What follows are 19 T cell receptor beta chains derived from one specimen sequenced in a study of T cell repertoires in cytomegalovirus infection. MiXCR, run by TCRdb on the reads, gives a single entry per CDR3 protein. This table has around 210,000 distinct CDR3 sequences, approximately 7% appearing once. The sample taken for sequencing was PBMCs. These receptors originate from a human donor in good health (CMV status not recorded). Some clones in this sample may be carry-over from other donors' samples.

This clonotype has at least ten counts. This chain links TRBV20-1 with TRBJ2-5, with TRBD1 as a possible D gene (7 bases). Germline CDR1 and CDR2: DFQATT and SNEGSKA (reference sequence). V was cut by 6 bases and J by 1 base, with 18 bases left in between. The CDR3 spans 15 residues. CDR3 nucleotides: TGCAGTGCCAGGATAGGCGGGACAGCCCAAGAGACCCAGTACTTC. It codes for CSARIGGTAQETQYF.

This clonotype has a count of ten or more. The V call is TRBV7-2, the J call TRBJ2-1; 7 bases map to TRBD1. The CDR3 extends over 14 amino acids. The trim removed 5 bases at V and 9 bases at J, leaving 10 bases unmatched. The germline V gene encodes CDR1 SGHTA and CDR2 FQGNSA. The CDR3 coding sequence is TGTGCCAGCAGCCTAACTCCTGGACAGGCTGAGCAGTTCTTC. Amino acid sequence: CASSLTPGQAEQFF.

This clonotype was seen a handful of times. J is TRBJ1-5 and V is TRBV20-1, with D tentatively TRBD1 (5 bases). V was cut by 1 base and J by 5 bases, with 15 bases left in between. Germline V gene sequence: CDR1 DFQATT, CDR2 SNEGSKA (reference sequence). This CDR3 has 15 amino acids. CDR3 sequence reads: CSARASGVGHQPQHF. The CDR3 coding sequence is TGCAGTGCTAGAGCCTCGGGTGTGGGGCATCAGCCCCAGCATTTT.

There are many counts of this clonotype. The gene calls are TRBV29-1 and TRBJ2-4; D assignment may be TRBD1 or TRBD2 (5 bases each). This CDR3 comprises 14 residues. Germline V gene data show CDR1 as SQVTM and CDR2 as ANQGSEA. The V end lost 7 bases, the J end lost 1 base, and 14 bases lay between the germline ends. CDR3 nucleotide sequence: TGCAGCGCAGCAGGGAGTGGGGCCAAAAACATTCAGTACTTC. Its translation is CSAAGSGAKNIQYF.

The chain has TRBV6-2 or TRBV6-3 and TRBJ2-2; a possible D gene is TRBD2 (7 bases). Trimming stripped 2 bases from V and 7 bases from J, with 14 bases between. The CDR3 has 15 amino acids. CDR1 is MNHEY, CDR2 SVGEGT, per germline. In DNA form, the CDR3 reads TGTGCCAGCAGTTACAGGGGGGGCGTAATCGGGGAGCTGTTTTTT. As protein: CASSYRGGVIGELFF.

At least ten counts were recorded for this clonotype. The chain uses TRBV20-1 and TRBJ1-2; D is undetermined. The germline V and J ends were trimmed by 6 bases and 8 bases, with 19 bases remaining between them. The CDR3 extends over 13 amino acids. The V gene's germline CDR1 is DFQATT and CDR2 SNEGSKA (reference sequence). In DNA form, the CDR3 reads TGCAGTGCCAGCATAACCGGGTCGCGGGGCTACACCTTC. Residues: CSASITGSRGYTF.

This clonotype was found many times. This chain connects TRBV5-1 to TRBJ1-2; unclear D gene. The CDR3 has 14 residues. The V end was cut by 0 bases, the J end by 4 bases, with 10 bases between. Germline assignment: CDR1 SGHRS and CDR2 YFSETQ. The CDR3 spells CASSLASDTYGYTF. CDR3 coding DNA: TGCGCCAGCAGCTTGGCATCAGACACCTATGGCTACACCTTC.

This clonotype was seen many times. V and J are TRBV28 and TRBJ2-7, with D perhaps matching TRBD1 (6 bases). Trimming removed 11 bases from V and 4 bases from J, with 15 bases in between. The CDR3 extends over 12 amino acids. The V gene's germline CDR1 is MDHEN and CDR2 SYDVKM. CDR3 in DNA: TGTGCCCACGGGACACTAGGTTACGAGCAGTACTTC. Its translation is CAHGTLGYEQYF. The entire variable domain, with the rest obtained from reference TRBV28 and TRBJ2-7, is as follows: DVKVTQSSRYLVKRTGEKVFLECVQDMDHENMFWYRQDPGLGLRLIYFSYDVKMKEKGDIPEGYSVSREKKERFSLILESASTNQTSMYLCAHGTLGYEQYFGPGTRLTVT.

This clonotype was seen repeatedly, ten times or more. CDR3 DNA: TGTGCCACCGGACAGGGGGCTGAAGCTTTCTTT. This translates into CATGQGAEAFF. This chain joins TRBV24-1 and TRBJ1-1, with 10 bases lining up with TRBD1. The CDR3 is made up of 11 amino acids. Germline assignment: CDR1 KGHDR and CDR2 SFDVKD. The V gene end was trimmed by 9 bases and the J gene end by 6 bases; junction bases not matched to a gene: 0.

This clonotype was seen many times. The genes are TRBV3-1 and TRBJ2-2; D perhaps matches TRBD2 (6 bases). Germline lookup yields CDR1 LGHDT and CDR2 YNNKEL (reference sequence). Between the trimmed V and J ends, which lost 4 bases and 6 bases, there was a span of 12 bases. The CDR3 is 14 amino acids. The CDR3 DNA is TGTGCCAGCAGCCGCGGAGGGTTGTCCGGGGAGCTGTTTTTT. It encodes CASSRGGLSGELFF.

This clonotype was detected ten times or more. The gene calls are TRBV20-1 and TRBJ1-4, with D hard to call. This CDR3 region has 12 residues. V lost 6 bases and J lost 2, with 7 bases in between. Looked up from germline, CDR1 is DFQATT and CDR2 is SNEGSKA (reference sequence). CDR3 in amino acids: CSAGLTNEKLFF. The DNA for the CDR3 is TGCAGTGCCGGGCTGACTAATGAAAAACTGTTTTTT.

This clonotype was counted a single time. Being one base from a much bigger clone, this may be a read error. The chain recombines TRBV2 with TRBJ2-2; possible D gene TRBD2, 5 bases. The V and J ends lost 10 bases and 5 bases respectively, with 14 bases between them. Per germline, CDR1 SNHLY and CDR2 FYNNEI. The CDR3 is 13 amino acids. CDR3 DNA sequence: TGTGCCACTGGGGAGACGGGGACCGGGGAGCTGTTTTTT. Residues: CATGETGTGELFF.

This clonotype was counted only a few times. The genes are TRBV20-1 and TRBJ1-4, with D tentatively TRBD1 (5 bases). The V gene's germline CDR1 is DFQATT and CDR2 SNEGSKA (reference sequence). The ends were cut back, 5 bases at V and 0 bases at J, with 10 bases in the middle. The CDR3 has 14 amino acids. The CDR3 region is CSAPGRTTNEKLFF. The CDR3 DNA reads TGCAGTGCTCCAGGGCGAACAACTAATGAAAAACTGTTTTTT.

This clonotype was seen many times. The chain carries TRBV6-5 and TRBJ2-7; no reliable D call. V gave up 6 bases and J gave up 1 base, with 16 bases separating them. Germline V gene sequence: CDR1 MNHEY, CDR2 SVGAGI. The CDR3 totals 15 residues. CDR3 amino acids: CASSPPGRKSYEQYF. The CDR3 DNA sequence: TGTGCCAGCAGCCCCCCCGGACGGAAGTCCTACGAGCAGTACTTC.

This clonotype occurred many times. CDR3 coding DNA: TGTGCCAGTAGTATAGAAGGTAAGGGGGGCCCGAACACTGAAGCTTTCTTT. Its translation is CASSIEGKGGPNTEAFF. This chain links TRBV19 with TRBJ1-1, with D possibly being TRBD1 (6 bases). This CDR3 is 17 amino acids long. From germline, CDR1 is LNHDA and CDR2 SQIVND (reference sequence). Deletions cut 0 bases from V and 1 base from J, with 15 bases between. The whole variable domain, filled in from reference TRBV19 and TRBJ1-1, reads DGGITQSPKYLFRKEGQNVTLSCEQNLNHDAMYWYRQDPGQGLRLIYYSQIVNDFQKGDIAEGYSVSREKKESFPLTVTSAQKNPTAFYLCASSIEGKGGPNTEAFFGQGTRLTVV.

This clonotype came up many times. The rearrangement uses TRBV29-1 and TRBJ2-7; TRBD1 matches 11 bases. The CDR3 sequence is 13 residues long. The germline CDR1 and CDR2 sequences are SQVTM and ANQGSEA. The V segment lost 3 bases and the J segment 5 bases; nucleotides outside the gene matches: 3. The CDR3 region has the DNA TGCAGCGTTGAGGGACAGGGGGTACACGAGCAGTACTTC. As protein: CSVEGQGVHEQYF.

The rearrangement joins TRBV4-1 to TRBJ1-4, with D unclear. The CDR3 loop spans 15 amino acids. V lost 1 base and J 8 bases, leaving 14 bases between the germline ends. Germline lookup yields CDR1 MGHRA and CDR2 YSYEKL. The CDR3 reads CASSQGSRADEKLFF. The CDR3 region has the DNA TGCGCCAGCAGCCAAGGATCCCGGGCTGACGAAAAACTGTTTTTT.

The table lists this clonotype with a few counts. CDR3 loop: CSAREWSSGRNEQFF. Written as DNA, the CDR3 is TGCAGTGCTAGAGAATGGTCTAGCGGGAGGAATGAGCAGTTCTTC. The chain links TRBV20-1 to TRBJ2-1; 11 bases map to TRBD2. V was pared by 0 bases and J by 7 bases, with 5 bases of the junction left unmatched. In germline, CDR1 is DFQATT, CDR2 SNEGSKA (reference sequence). The CDR3 is made up of 15 amino acids.

CDR3 protein: CASSGRDSEQETQYF. The CDR3 region has the DNA TGTGCCAGCAGCGGTCGGGACTCGGAACAAGAGACCCAGTACTTC. The chain combines TRBV9 with TRBJ2-5; a possible D gene is TRBD2 (6 bases). Trimming took 3 bases from V and 2 from J, leaving 14 bases between them. Germline-derived CDR1 and CDR2 are SGDLS and YYNGEE. CDR3 size: 15 residues.